This T cell receptor (beta chain) was retrieved from a study of Graves' ophthalmopathy and Graves' hyperthyroidism. TCR beta CDR3 amplification used RNA transcripts. HTBI-primed RT-PCR formed the first round, and a multiplex PCR formed the second. One entry per CDR3 protein, called by TCRdb with MiXCR from the multiplex PCR reads. The sample lists about 400,000 distinct CDR3 sequences, approximately 15% seen once, with about 7% in the top ten. V lost 5 bases to trimming and J lost 0 bases, with 7 bases between them. Germline values: CDR1 SGHTA, CDR2 FQGTGA. This CDR3 has 14 amino acids. No donor had other autoimmune disease, uncontrolled infection, pregnancy or lactation. This clonotype was seen ten or more times.

J is TRBJ2-2 and V is TRBV7-3; TRBD2 might be the D (5 bases). The source is a woman between 18 and 30 years old with stable Graves' hyperthyroidism. Sequencing used peripheral blood. CDR3 in DNA: TGTGCCAGCAGCGTGGACTCGAACACCGGGGAGCTGTTTTTT. Translating gives CASSVDSNTGELFF.